Following are 18 T cell receptor beta chains from one sample sequenced in a study of neurological immune-mediated disorders. TCRdb redid the calling of the 5' RACE reads with MiXCR, one entry per CDR3 protein. The sample includes under 50,000 distinct CDR3 sequences, roughly 26% of them seen just once. The sequenced material came from PBMCs. The receptors derive from a woman aged 65 to 85 in good health.

There are many counts of this clonotype. A read error may produce the germline difference seen at one junction end. The chain employs TRBV4-3 and TRBJ2-2; weak D call: TRBD2 (5 bases). The CDR3 contains 15 residues. Germline V gene data show CDR1 as LGHNA and CDR2 as YSLEER. Written as DNA, the CDR3 is TGCCCCAGCAGCCAAAGTCTTAGCGAATCCGGGGAGCTGTTTTTT. Amino acid sequence: CPSSQSLSESGELFF.

This clonotype was seen many times. V usage is TRBV7-3 and J usage is TRBJ1-6; D unclear. V lost 2 bases to trimming and J lost 6 bases, with 5 bases between them. Germline lookup yields CDR1 SGHTA and CDR2 FQGTGA. This CDR3 has 13 residues. CDR3 sequence (DNA): TGTGCCAGCAGCTTAGCTAGTAATTCACCCCTCCACTTT. Translated, it gives CASSLASNSPLHF.

On this clonotype itself: A much larger clone lies a single base off, so this may be a read error. The chain is built from TRBV7-2 and TRBJ2-3; D not resolved. V gave up 5 bases and J gave up 3 bases, with 12 bases separating them. Looked up from germline, CDR1 is SGHTA and CDR2 is FQGNSA. This CDR3 has 14 amino acids. CDR3 sequence reads: CASSTARITDTQYF. In nucleotides, the CDR3 is TGTGCCAGCAGCACGGCACGGATAACAGATACGCAGTATTTT.

This sequence joins TRBV5-1 and TRBJ1-4; D may be TRBD1 (5 bases). V dropped 6 bases and J dropped 5 bases, with 20 bases sitting between them. CDR1 SGHRS and CDR2 YFSETQ come from the germline V gene. This CDR3 comprises 16 residues. The CDR3 DNA is TGCGCCAGCAACCGGTATGGTCAGGGAGTGAATGAAAAACTGTTTTTT. Its translation is CASNRYGQGVNEKLFF.

In this sample, this clonotype turned up a few times. The chain joins TRBV5-1 to TRBJ1-1; 7 bases are a match to TRBD1. The CDR3 has 16 residues. Germline values: CDR1 SGHRS, CDR2 YFSETQ. J gave up 0 bases and V 0 bases, and 5 bases lay outside the gene matches. The CDR3 reads CASSLVPTGLNTEAFF. The CDR3 DNA is TGCGCCAGCAGCTTGGTACCGACAGGGCTGAACACTGAAGCTTTCTTT.

The chain employs TRBV18 and TRBJ1-4, with 8 bases matching TRBD1. Germline-derived CDR1 and CDR2 are KGHSH and LQKENI. Trimming removed 6 bases from V and 2 bases from J; junction bases left unmatched: 11. The CDR3 has 17 amino acids. This CDR3 is CASSVTRTGPTNEKLFF. The CDR3 bases are TGTGCCAGCTCCGTCACGAGGACAGGGCCGACTAATGAAAAACTGTTTTTT.

This clonotype has ten or more counts. V gene TRBV11-2 combines with J gene TRBJ2-5, with 8 bases lining up with TRBD1. CDR1 and CDR2 from the germline V gene are SGHAT and FQNNGV. V shed 5 bases and J 4 bases; nucleotides not matched to a gene: 6. There are 14 residues in the CDR3. The chain's CDR3 is CASSTRTGRETQYF. The DNA of the CDR3 is TGTGCCAGCAGCACGCGGACAGGGCGAGAGACCCAGTACTTC.

This clonotype was seen at least ten times. The gene calls are TRBV9 and TRBJ2-2; D assignment may be TRBD1 or TRBD2 (5 bases each). Trimming shortened V by 3 bases and J by 5 bases, and 17 bases separated the two germline ends. This CDR3 is 16 amino acids long. In germline, CDR1 is SGDLS, CDR2 YYNGEE. This CDR3 reads CASSEGSGRWTGELFF. The CDR3 DNA is TGTGCCAGCAGCGAGGGGTCGGGGCGATGGACCGGGGAGCTGTTTTTT.

This clonotype was counted at least ten times. The rearrangement links TRBV7-2 to TRBJ2-2; D gene unclear. Per the germline V gene, CDR1 is SGHTA and CDR2 is FQGNSA. V shed 5 bases and J shed 5 bases, with 9 bases lying between them. The CDR3 consists of 13 residues. DNA for the CDR3: TGTGCCAGCAGCCAAGACATTACCGGGGAGCTGTTTTTT. Translation gives CASSQDITGELFF.

This clonotype has only a few counts. The chain links TRBV6-5 to TRBJ2-2; D unresolved. The CDR3 consists of 13 residues. Trimming removed 6 bases from V and 1 base from J, with 6 bases in between. Germline V gene sequence: CDR1 MNHEY, CDR2 SVGAGI. CDR3 nucleotide sequence: TGTGCCAGCAGCCTTAGGAACACCGGGGAGCTGTTTTTT. Translating gives CASSLRNTGELFF.

Worth noting for this clonotype: A junction end diverges from the germline sequence, so it may reflect a read error. J is TRBJ1-5 and V is TRBV7-2; D might be TRBD1 (6 bases). CDR3 length: 14 residues. Germline V gene sequence: CDR1 SGHTA, CDR2 FQGNSA. The CDR3 protein is CASCLHGGNQPEHF. The CDR3 DNA reads TGTGCCAGCTGCTTACATGGGGGCAATCAGCCCGAGCATTTT.

The rearrangement uses TRBV19 and TRBJ1-5; D is unresolved. This CDR3 comprises 16 residues. Looked up from germline, CDR1 is LNHDA and CDR2 is SQIVND (reference sequence). Trimming pared 3 bases from V and 0 bases from J, leaving 12 bases between. CDR3 DNA sequence: TGTGCCAGTAGTATTTCGGAAACCTATAGCAATCAGCCCCAGCATTTT. Its translation is CASSISETYSNQPQHF.

This clonotype was picked up many times. This chain links TRBV29-1 with TRBJ2-5, with TRBD1 matching 8 bases. Germline trimming cut 4 bases from V and 4 bases from J; bases unmatched to any gene: 11. The germline V gene has CDR1 SQVTM and CDR2 ANQGSEA. This CDR3 comprises 15 residues. The CDR3 region has the DNA TGCAGCGTTGGGGCAATGACAGGGGCGTCAGAGACCCAGTACTTC. Translation: CSVGAMTGASETQYF.

This clonotype was observed many times. The rearrangement uses TRBV5-1 and TRBJ2-3; D possibly matches TRBD1 or TRBD2 (7 bases each). This CDR3 is built from 16 residues. The germline V gene has CDR1 SGHRS and CDR2 YFSETQ. V was pared by 4 bases and J by 1 base, with 16 bases between. CDR3 sequence reads: CASSAQGGFGTDTQYF. DNA for the CDR3: TGCGCCAGCAGCGCCCAGGGGGGGTTTGGCACAGATACGCAGTATTTT.

This clonotype occurred many times. The V gene is TRBV12-3 or TRBV12-4, the J gene TRBJ2-3; 9 bases map to TRBD2. Unmatched junction bases numbered 7, after V lost 5 bases and J lost 7 bases. The CDR3 extends over 14 amino acids. CDR3 sequence (DNA): TGTGCCAGCAGTCCAACTAGCGGGCGTTATACGCAGTATTTT. This gives the protein CASSPTSGRYTQYF.

This clonotype showed up many times. The chain carries TRBV20-1 and TRBJ2-1, with TRBD2 matching over 8 bases. The germline V gene has CDR1 DFQATT and CDR2 SNEGSKA (reference sequence). Unmatched junction bases numbered 5, after V lost 5 bases and J lost 5 bases. The CDR3 is 13 residues long. The CDR3: CSALGLEDNEQFF. CDR3 DNA sequence: TGCAGTGCTCTGGGACTAGAAGACAATGAGCAGTTCTTC.

The chain uses TRBV10-3 and TRBJ2-7; the match to TRBD1 covers 9 bases. This CDR3 is 15 amino acids long. Germline values: CDR1 ENHRY, CDR2 SYGVKD. Germline trimming cut 3 bases from V and 3 bases from J; bases unmatched to any gene: 6. CDR3 amino acids: CAISEGDRAVYEQYF. The DNA of the CDR3 is TGTGCCATCAGTGAAGGGGACAGGGCGGTCTACGAGCAGTACTTC.

Many counts were recorded for this clonotype. This chain uses TRBV20-1 with TRBJ2-5; 10 bases are shared with TRBD1. The junction had 4 bases not matched to a gene; V was cut back by 5 bases and J by 4 bases. Germline V gene data show CDR1 as DFQATT and CDR2 as SNEGSKA (reference sequence). The CDR3 has 13 amino acids. DNA for the CDR3: TGCAGTGCTCGGGGACAGGGGAGAGAGACCCAGTACTTC. Protein: CSARGQGRETQYF.